This T cell receptor beta chain was obtained from a study of blood T cell repertoires in COVID-19 (dated by TCRdb to the early 2020s). Context from the whole study: Samples covering the acute and convalescent phases of COVID-19 were provided by collaborators in the United States, Italy and Spain. The material from the prospective study consisted of cDNA or gDNA derived from T cells, B-cell-depleted T cells, or PBMCs. Subjects who had been exposed to COVID-19, were actively infected with it, or had recovered from it provided the deeply sampled blood TCRbeta repertoires that made up the dataset. The repertoires were released in a freely available public database intended as a resource for research on the immune response to SARS-CoV-2. Samples were obtained from the ongoing ImmuneRACE study (first 160 participants) and from about 1,300 subjects provided by 6 global collaborators. A de-identified subject ID, COVID-19 status, age in years and sex were almost always included in the sample metadata. Where available, HLA class I and class II types were taken from metadata supplied by the sample provider and were not determined by assay-based typing.

The germline V gene sets CDR1 to MRHNA and CDR2 to SNTAGT. Relative to germline, V is 3 bases shorter and J is 8 bases shorter, with 12 bases between their ends. The CDR3 runs 13 residues from the cysteine to the phenylalanine. This entry keeps only the CDR3 DNA: 39 bases, framed from base 1. Participants in the prospective study were enrolled through a virtual design, were aged about 18 to 100 years, and lived in roughly 26 United States geographic areas. To assign participants to cohorts, the prospective study relied on clinical history that participants themselves reported in a screening survey and a study questionnaire. In the prospective study, mobile phlebotomists collected whole blood, serum and a nasopharyngeal or oropharyngeal swab from each participant. Over a roughly 2-month period, participants in the prospective study had the option of providing additional blood draws and questionnaires. Prospective study blood samples were shipped either frozen or at room temperature before DNA extraction.

The immunoSEQ Assay, a bias-controlled multiplex PCR, was used to amplify TCRbeta CDR3 regions from genomic DNA. On the authors' methods: Within the assay, amplification of reference gene primers was used to estimate how many nucleated cells each sample contained. To quantify the absolute abundance of each unique TCRbeta CDR3 rearrangement, sequence reads were collapsed and filtered. For each sample, productive Simpson clonality was calculated as the square root of Simpson's diversity index across productive rearrangements. In its TCRdb copy, this immuneACCESS table keeps in-frame sequences only and misses some clones. Where compared with another copy, unresolved V genes explain less than half of these, and the others have no known cause. That table is the source of V, J and clone size, and D and trimming were worked out from the DNA. The sample table contains 250,000 or so clones; only one count was recorded for 90% of them. The ten largest account for approximately 4% of the sample.

For this clone: What this receptor recognizes is not known. No base quality information exists; no much larger clone differs at one position.

Broad study findings and their caveats: How much clinical and demographic metadata was included differed by source and by participant, and the metadata was provided uncurated.

The sequence was collected from a woman aged 25 to 39 with acute COVID-19. Sequenced material: PBMCs or T cells enriched from blood (not recorded which). This sequence uses TRBV6-4 and TRBJ2-3; perhaps TRBD2 is the D gene, with 6 bases matching. The DNA sequence reads TGTGCCAGCAGTGAAGGTCTAGCGTTTACGCAGTATTTT. This is translated as CASSEGLAFTQYF.